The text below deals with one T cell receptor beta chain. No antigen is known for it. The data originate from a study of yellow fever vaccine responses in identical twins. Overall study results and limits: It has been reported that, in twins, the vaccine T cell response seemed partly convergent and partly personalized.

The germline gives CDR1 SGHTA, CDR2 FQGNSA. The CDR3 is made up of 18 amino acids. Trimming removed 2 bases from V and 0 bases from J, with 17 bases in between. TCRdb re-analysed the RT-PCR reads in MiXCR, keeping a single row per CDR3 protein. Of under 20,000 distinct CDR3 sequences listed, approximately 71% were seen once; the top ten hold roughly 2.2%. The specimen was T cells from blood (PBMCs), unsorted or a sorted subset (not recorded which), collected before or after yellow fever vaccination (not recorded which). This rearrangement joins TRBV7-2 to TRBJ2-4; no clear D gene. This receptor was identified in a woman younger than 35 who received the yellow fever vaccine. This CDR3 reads CASSLPGRMEIAKNIQYF. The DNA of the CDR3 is TGTGCCAGCAGCTTACCGGGCCGGATGGAGATAGCCAAAAACATTCAGTACTTC.